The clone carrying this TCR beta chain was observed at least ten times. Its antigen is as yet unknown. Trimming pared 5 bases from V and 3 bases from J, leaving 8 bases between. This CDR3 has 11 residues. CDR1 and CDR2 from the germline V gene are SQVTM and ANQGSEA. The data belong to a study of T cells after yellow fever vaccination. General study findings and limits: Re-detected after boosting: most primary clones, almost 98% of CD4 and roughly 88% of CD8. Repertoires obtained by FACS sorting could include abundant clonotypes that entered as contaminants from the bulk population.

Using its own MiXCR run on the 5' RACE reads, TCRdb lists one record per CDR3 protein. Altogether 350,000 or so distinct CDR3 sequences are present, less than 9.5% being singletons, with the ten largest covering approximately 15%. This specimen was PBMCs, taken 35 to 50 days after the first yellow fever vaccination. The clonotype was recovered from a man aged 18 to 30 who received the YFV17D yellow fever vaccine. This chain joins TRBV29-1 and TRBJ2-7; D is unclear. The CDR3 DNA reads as TGCAGCGTTAGTCAGAACTACGAGCAGTACTTC. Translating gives CSVSQNYEQYF.